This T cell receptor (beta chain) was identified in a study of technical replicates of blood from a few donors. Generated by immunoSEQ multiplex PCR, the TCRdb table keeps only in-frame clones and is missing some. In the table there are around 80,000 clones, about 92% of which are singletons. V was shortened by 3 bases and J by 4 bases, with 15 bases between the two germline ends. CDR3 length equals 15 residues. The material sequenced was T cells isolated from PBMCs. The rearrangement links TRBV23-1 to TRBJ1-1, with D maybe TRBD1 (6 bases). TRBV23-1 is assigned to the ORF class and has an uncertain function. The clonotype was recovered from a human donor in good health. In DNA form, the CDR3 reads TGCGCCAGCAGTCACCCGGGACACGGGCCCACTGAAGCTTTCTTT. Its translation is CASSHPGHGPTEAFF.